A selection of T cell receptor beta chains follows, all from one sample in a study of cytomegalovirus exposure and HLA in healthy donors. Profiled with immunoSEQ multiplex PCR; TCRdb holds only in-frame clones, not every one. The sample lists 300,000 or so clones; 88% were seen once. Specimen: PBMCs. The receptors were gathered from a man in his thirties or forties in good health and CMV-seronegative. CDR3s include the opening cysteine and the closing phenylalanine or tryptophan. The D gene is left open where the match is weak. Size tells how often a clone was seen (once, few, many) or the class of an expanded clone, and some rows leave it out.

J | size | D | V | CDR3 | DNA
TRBJ2-5 | - | TRBD2 | TRBV18 | CASSWEGETQYF | TGTGCCAGCTCGTGGGAGGGAGAGACCCAGTACTTC
TRBJ1-6 | - | TRBD1 | TRBV4-1 | CASSQGQGNSPLHF | TGCGCCAGCAGCCAGGGACAGGGGAATTCACCCCTCCACTTT
TRBJ2-7 | few | - | TRBV6-1 | CASRTVSTYEQYF | TGTGCCAGCAGGACAGTCTCCACCTACGAGCAGTACTTC
TRBJ1-5 | - | TRBD1 | TRBV6-5 | CASSYSAGGRQPQHF | TGTGCCAGCAGTTACTCGGCAGGGGGCCGACAGCCCCAGCATTTT
TRBJ1-2 | - | TRBD1 | TRBV5-1 | CASSSPGTGNYGYTF | TGCGCCAGCAGCTCTCCCGGGACAGGGAACTATGGCTACACCTTC
TRBJ2-5 | - | TRBD2 | TRBV9 | CASSVGVAGGPQETQYF | TGTGCCAGCAGCGTAGGGGTAGCGGGGGGCCCCCAAGAGACCCAGTACTTC
TRBJ1-6 | few | - | TRBV7-8 | CASSSYTTRSSPLHF | TGTGCCAGCAGCTCCTACACGACAAGAAGTTCACCCCTCCACTTT
TRBJ2-7 | - | - | TRBV7-2 | CASSPTYLAYEQYF | TGTGCCAGCAGCCCGACCTACCTAGCCTACGAGCAGTACTTC
TRBJ2-7 | - | TRBD2 | TRBV5-1 | CASSLAASGSSYEQYF | TGCGCCAGCAGCTTGGCCGCTAGCGGCAGCTCCTACGAGCAGTACTTC
TRBJ1-2 | few | - | TRBV4-3 | CASSQEAAGVYGYTF | TGCGCCAGCAGCCAAGAGGCGGCAGGGGTCTATGGCTACACCTTC
TRBJ1-2 | - | - | TRBV28 | CASSLVTVRYGYTF | TGTGCCAGCAGTTTAGTAACGGTTCGCTATGGCTACACCTTC
TRBJ1-4 | - | - | TRBV6-1 | CASSEPGRKLFF | TGTGCCAGCAGTGAACCGGGAAGAAAACTGTTTTTT
TRBJ1-4 | - | TRBD1 | TRBV9 | CASSRQGARANEKLFF | TGTGCCAGCAGCCGACAGGGGGCGCGTGCTAATGAAAAACTGTTTTTT
TRBJ2-3 | - | TRBD2 | TRBV11-1 | CASSPRTSGRTDTQYF | TGTGCCAGCAGCCCGAGGACTAGCGGACGCACAGATACGCAGTATTTT
TRBJ2-5 | - | TRBD2 | TRBV30 | CAWSIFGILAGSSQYF | TGTGCCTGGAGTATTTTCGGAATACTAGCGGGGAGTAGCCAGTACTTC
TRBJ2-1 | - | - | TRBV29-1 | CSVDGGSYNEQFF | TGCAGCGTGGACGGGGGCTCCTACAATGAGCAGTTCTTC
TRBJ1-4 | - | TRBD1 | TRBV7-9 | CASSVRTGIREKLFF | TGTGCCAGCAGCGTAAGGACAGGGATAAGGGAAAAACTGTTTTTT
TRBJ2-2 | - | - | TRBV7-9 | CASSLGFGGLPNTGELFF | TGTGCCAGCAGCTTAGGTTTCGGGGGGCTACCGAACACCGGGGAGCTGTTTTTT
TRBJ2-5 | - | - | TRBV6-1 | CASMPRTTLETQYF | TGTGCCAGCATGCCGAGGACAACTTTAGAGACCCAGTACTTC
TRBJ1-2 | - | TRBD1 | TRBV27 | CASSAETGGPNYGYTF | TGTGCCAGCAGTGCAGAGACAGGGGGACCTAACTATGGCTACACCTTC
TRBJ2-6 | - | TRBD2 | TRBV18 | CASSPGGVGANVLTF | TGTGCCAGCTCACCGGGAGGGGTTGGGGCCAACGTCCTGACTTTC
TRBJ1-5 | - | - | TRBV4-1 | CASSQEENQPQHF | TGCGCCAGCAGCCAAGAAGAGAATCAGCCCCAGCATTTT
TRBJ2-7 | - | - | TRBV5-6 | CASRRKALAGQLHEQYF | TGTGCCAGCAGGAGGAAGGCGTTAGCAGGGCAGCTCCACGAGCAGTACTTC
TRBJ1-2 | few | - | TRBV2 | CASSDARLYGYTF | TGTGCCAGCAGTGACGCCAGGCTCTATGGCTACACCTTC
TRBJ1-4 | few | - | TRBV30 | CAWSEAPGTSVGLWTNEKLFF | TGTGCCTGGAGTGAAGCTCCGGGAACTAGCGTAGGTCTGTGGACTAATGAAAAACTGTTTTTT
TRBJ2-5 | - | - | TRBV6-1 | CASSGRGPQETQYF | TGTGCCAGCAGTGGAAGGGGTCCACAAGAGACCCAGTACTTC
TRBJ2-1 | - | - | TRBV5-6 | CASSPVGFYDNEQFF | TGTGCCAGCAGTCCCGTGGGCTTCTATGACAATGAGCAGTTCTTC
TRBJ1-5 | - | - | TRBV18 | CASSPWSSNQPQHF | TGTGCCAGCTCACCCTGGAGTAGCAATCAGCCCCAGCATTTT
TRBJ2-1 | - | - | TRBV5-1 | CASSLGASLPLSSYNEQFF | TGCGCCAGCAGCTTGGGCGCTAGCCTCCCCCTTAGCTCCTACAATGAGCAGTTCTTC
TRBJ2-1 | - | TRBD2 | TRBV6-1 | CASSDLLAGGNEQFF | TGTGCCAGCAGTGACTTGTTAGCGGGGGGAAATGAGCAGTTCTTC
TRBJ2-1 | once | TRBD2 | TRBV7-2 | CASSLRGGGAVNEQFF | TGTGCCAGCAGCTTAAGGGGCGGGGGGGCCGTAAATGAGCAGTTCTTC
TRBJ1-3 | - | TRBD1 | TRBV19 | CASSIGQGTPGNTIYF | TGTGCCAGTAGTATAGGACAGGGGACACCTGGAAACACCATATATTTT
TRBJ2-5 | - | - | TRBV18 | CASSPSRLETQYF | TGTGCCAGCTCACCATCGCGGTTAGAGACCCAGTACTTC
TRBJ2-1 | - | TRBD1 | TRBV7-2 | CASRSTGVHNEQFF | TGTGCCAGCAGAAGTACAGGGGTTCACAATGAGCAGTTCTTC
TRBJ2-5 | - | - | TRBV27 | CASRMGGAVETQYF | TGTGCCAGCCGGATGGGGGGGGCGGTTGAGACCCAGTACTTC
TRBJ2-7 | - | TRBD2 | TRBV4-3 | CASSPAAGGSYEQYF | TGCGCCAGCAGCCCCGCGGCGGGGGGTTCCTACGAGCAGTACTTC
TRBJ2-7 | - | - | TRBV6-1 | CASNQLWPPYEQYF | TGTGCCAGCAATCAGTTATGGCCCCCCTACGAGCAGTACTTC
TRBJ2-5 | - | - | TRBV6-1 | CASSVRRGGSFGETQYF | TGTGCCAGCAGTGTGCGCAGGGGTGGTTCTTTTGGAGAGACCCAGTACTTC
TRBJ2-1 | - | TRBD2 | TRBV19 | CASSKLESGGAFYNEQFF | TGTGCCAGTAGTAAGTTGGAGAGCGGGGGGGCCTTCTACAATGAGCAGTTCTTC
TRBJ1-1 | - | TRBD1 | TRBV27 | CASSLSRDRVGTFF | TGTGCCAGCAGTTTATCCCGGGACAGGGTGGGAACTTTCTTT
TRBJ1-2 | - | - | TRBV5-4 | CASSNGQWPGYTF | TGTGCCAGCAGCAACGGACAGTGGCCTGGCTACACCTTC
TRBJ2-1 | - | TRBD2 | TRBV10-2 | CASSDPGGSDEQFF | TGCGCCAGCAGTGACCCGGGGGGGTCGGATGAGCAGTTCTTC
TRBJ1-2 | once | - | TRBV15 | CATSRDSPGGRAGGYTF | TGTGCCACCAGCAGAGACTCCCCCGGGGGGAGAGCGGGCGGCTACACCTTC
TRBJ1-4 | - | - | TRBV2 | CASSLEKLFF | TGTGCCAGCAGTCTGGAAAAACTGTTTTTT
TRBJ2-1 | - | TRBD1 | TRBV6-5 | CASRPTGWNEQFF | TGTGCCAGCAGGCCGACAGGGTGGAATGAGCAGTTCTTC
TRBJ1-1 | once | - | TRBV6-5 | CASSYSFQGHGTEAFF | TGTGCCAGCAGTTACTCGTTTCAGGGCCACGGCACTGAAGCTTTCTTT